Given below is one T cell receptor (beta chain) in context. This clonotype has only a few counts. No antigen is known for it. Base qualities are missing; no much larger clone stands one base away. These data are taken from a study of identical twins (dated by TCRdb to about 2016). The study in broad terms: TCR alpha and beta repertoires from monozygotic twins, unrelated adults of various ages and cord blood were deep-sequenced to test whether fetal clonotypes persist. To rule out contamination, the twin experiments were replicated at different times with different library preparation protocols. Results and caveats for the whole study, not just this receptor: Abundant cord blood beta clonotypes had fewer insertions, young adult naive repertoires showed a similar but weaker trend, and memory repertoires showed no such trend. Out-of-frame TCR alpha sharing in monozygotic twins was systematically underestimated by recombination models, whereas sharing between unrelated individuals was in agreement with the recombination models. Because the same donors could not be followed over many years, the conclusions depended on cross-sectional statistical analysis. Compared with coincidental sharing between unrelated individuals, an excess of low generation-probability sequences was observed among out-of-frame TCR alpha sequences shared between twins. Invariant T cells such as MAIT and iNKT could partly confound zero-insertion analyses, although diverse VJ usage argued against such confounding for most clonotypes. In beta out-of-frame sequences, excess twin sharing was weaker, because having fewer shared sequences lowered the signal-to-noise ratio.

The germline V gene supplies CDR1 MNHEY and CDR2 SVGAGI. Taken from cysteine to phenylalanine, the CDR3 has 15 residues. The sequence is cut down to CDR3 DNA, 45 bases in frame from base 1. V loses 0 bases, J loses 2 bases, and the germline ends lie 9 bases apart. Only healthy Caucasian donors were included. Three pairs of female monozygotic twins, all aged about 18 to 30 years, were included in the twin cohort. Positive isolation kits from Invitrogen were used to isolate CD4+ and CD8+ T cell populations. The method behind the library was 5' RACE. Sequencing used an Illumina HiSeq 2000. Template switching added a universal primer binding site, and the final cDNA carried a unique molecular identifier that allowed TCR cDNA molecules to be counted accurately. First-strand cDNA for TCR alpha and beta chains was synthesized from specific primers in the conserved constant-segment region. Each cDNA library was double barcoded, with a SMART-Mk sample barcode plus Illumina barcodes, to control for contamination. Two successive PCR steps introduced TruSeq adapter sequences along with Illumina sample barcodes. Sequencing of the TCR alpha and beta cDNA libraries was done on the Illumina HiSeq platform using custom primers. Under the source paper's analysis protocol: Unique molecular identifiers were extracted from raw reads with MiGEC, and CDR3 positions were determined with MiXCR. Recombination models were inferred per individual with the repgenHMM and IGoR tools using an EM algorithm. Shared clonotype analysis was performed with the tcR package in R, normalizing sharing by the product of cloneset sizes. To study raw recombination without the effects of thymic and clonal selection, out-of-frame nonproductive sequences were analyzed. TCRdb redid the processing of the public reads, applying fastp at Q25 and MiXCR, and retained in-frame beta chains. Entries are consolidated by CDR3 protein sequence, retaining the most common genes and DNA. It is TCRdb's table, rather than the study itself, that gives the V and J calls and clone size. This sample comprises 450,000 or so distinct CDR3 sequences, 11% to 15% of them detected only once. Together, the top ten hold approximately 0.52% of the sample.

These same records also appear under a second study, on yellow fever vaccine responses in identical twins. According to the second study: The authors reported that the T cell response to vaccination in identical twins appeared partly convergent and partly personalized. In identical twins, the study followed T cell clones that responded to the vaccine with precision.

The rearranged segments are TRBV6-5 and TRBJ2-3; TRBD1 is a possible D gene, resting on 6 matching bases. The source is a woman under 30 in good health. The sample comprised CD4+ T cells sorted from blood. The base sequence is TGTGCCAGCAGTTACTCGGACAGCCTCACAGATACGCAGTATTTT. Its protein reads: CASSYSDSLTDTQYF.